This T cell receptor beta chain came from a study of identical twins. TCRdb itself ran the 5' RACE reads through MiXCR, one entry per CDR3 protein. The sample has hundreds of thousands of distinct CDR3 sequences, roughly 6.2% seen once. Source material: naive T cells sorted from blood. The sequence came from a man between 18 and 35 years old in good health.

CDR3 sequence: CASSQDPATNEQFF. The CDR3 coding sequence is TGTGCCAGCAGCCAAGACCCGGCAACCAATGAGCAGTTCTTC. This chain connects TRBV4-2 to TRBJ2-1; unclear D gene. Between the trimmed V and J ends, which lost 0 bases and 6 bases, there was a span of 9 bases. This CDR3 comprises 14 residues. CDR1 LGHNA and CDR2 YNFKEQ come from the germline V gene.